These 20 T cell receptor beta chains originate from one sample sequenced in a study of T cell responses to AZD1222 COVID-19 vaccine. TCRdb's table, derived via immunoSEQ multiplex PCR, lists solely in-frame clones and lacks some. The sample has some 200,000 clones; around nine tenths are singletons. This material consisted of peripheral blood, taken 28 days after the second dose of the MenACWY control vaccine. The receptors here all came from an adult who received the MenACWY meningococcal vaccine as a control.

For the CDR3, the DNA is TGTGCCAGCAGTTACTTAGCGGGAGTTCGAGATACGCAGTATTTT. Translating gives CASSYLAGVRDTQYF. This sequence joins TRBV6-6 and TRBJ2-3, with 9 positions matching TRBD2. The CDR3 extends over 15 amino acids. V was pared by 1 base and J by 5 bases, with 4 bases of the junction left unmatched. Germline CDR1 MNHNY, CDR2 SVGAGI (reference sequence).

This rearrangement joins TRBV29-1 to TRBJ2-2; 9 nucleotides agree with TRBD1. Germline V lookup: CDR1 SQVTM, CDR2 ANQGSEA. This CDR3 comprises 14 residues. Trimming at V came to 7 bases and at J to 1 base, leaving 4 bases not matched to a gene. This CDR3 is CSAETGGNTGELFF. For the CDR3, the DNA is TGCAGCGCCGAGACAGGGGGGAACACCGGGGAGCTGTTTTTT.

The gene calls are TRBV7-7 and TRBJ2-2, with 13 nucleotides matching TRBD2. J was trimmed by 2 bases and V by 6 bases; bases with no gene match: 3. The CDR3 loop spans 16 amino acids. CDR1 is SSHAT and CDR2 is FNYEAQ in the germline V gene (reference sequence). The CDR3 DNA follows: TGTGCCAGCAGTAGACTAGCGGGAGGAAACACCGGGGAGCTGTTTTTT. It is translated as CASSRLAGGNTGELFF.

The chain has TRBV27 and TRBJ1-5; no clear D gene. Germline loops: CDR1 MNHEY, CDR2 SMNVEV (reference sequence). CDR3 size: 17 residues. V shed 2 bases and J shed 2 bases, with 16 bases lying between them. The DNA for the CDR3 is TGTGCCAGCAGTTTAGTTTACCCATTTAGGGGCAATCAGCCCCAGCATTTT. Encoded protein: CASSLVYPFRGNQPQHF.

CDR3 sequence (DNA): TGTGCCAGCAGCGCCGGACTAGCGGGACACGAGACCCAGTACTTC. It codes for CASSAGLAGHETQYF. The V gene is TRBV7-2, the J gene TRBJ2-5; 12 bases match TRBD2. CDR1 and CDR2 (germline): SGHTA, FQGNSA. V lost 5 bases and J lost 5; bases outside the gene matches: 6. This CDR3 region has 15 residues.

The J gene is TRBJ1-2, the V gene TRBV4-3, with a weak D call TRBD1 (6 bases). The V end was cut by 0 bases, the J end by 8 bases, with 10 bases between. The CDR3 has 13 residues. Germline V gives CDR1 LGHNA, CDR2 YSLEER. In nucleotides, the CDR3 is TGCGCCAGCAGCCAAGATCCAGGGGCAGGCTACACCTTC. Protein product: CASSQDPGAGYTF.

This clone was seen more than once but under ten times. V and J are TRBV30 and TRBJ1-3, with D perhaps matching TRBD1 (5 bases). CDR1 and CDR2 from the germline V gene are GTSNPN and SVGIG (reference sequence). V was trimmed by 0 bases and J by 7 bases, leaving 19 bases between them. This CDR3 region has 16 residues. For the CDR3, the DNA is TGTGCCTGGAGTGTGGCACAGGCAGGTTTGAGGAACACCATATATTTT. It encodes CAWSVAQAGLRNTIYF.

This rearrangement joins TRBV19 to TRBJ1-4; the D gene is possibly TRBD1 (5 bases). Germline V CDR1 and CDR2: LNHDA, SQIVND (reference sequence). The ends were cut back, 4 bases at V and 6 bases at J, with 12 bases in the middle. The CDR3 runs 14 residues. In DNA, the CDR3 is TGTGCCAGTAGTAAGGGGACGGGTTATGAAAAACTGTTTTTT. As protein: CASSKGTGYEKLFF.

The chain uses TRBV5-3 and TRBJ2-1; no clear D. TRBV5-3 is an ORF; its function is uncertain. The CDR3 is made up of 16 amino acids. V lost 3 bases to trimming and J lost 1 base, with 14 bases between them. The CDR3 DNA follows: TGTGCCAGAAGCTCCCCCCGGTGCGGTTCCTACAATGAGCAGTTCTTC. This sequence encodes CARSSPRCGSYNEQFF.

The V and J genes are TRBV19 and TRBJ2-5; D possibly corresponds to TRBD2 (5 bases). Trimming removed 4 bases at V and 7 bases at J, with 10 bases between. The CDR3 contains 12 residues. From germline, CDR1 is LNHDA and CDR2 SQIVND (reference sequence). The CDR3 is CASSTVRGTQYF. The CDR3, as DNA: TGTGCCAGTAGTACGGTCCGGGGGACCCAGTACTTC.

The chain recombines TRBV24-1 with TRBJ2-3, with 7 positions matching TRBD2. After removal of 7 bases from V and 1 base from J, the junction contained 7 bases not matched to a gene. The CDR3 runs to 15 residues. CDR1 KGHDR and CDR2 SFDVKD come from the germline V gene. The CDR3 DNA follows: TGTGCCACCAGGTCTAGTCTAGCGGGCACAGATACGCAGTATTTT. Its protein product is CATRSSLAGTDTQYF.

CDR3 bases: TGTGCCAGCAGTTATAGCAGTTTTCCGAACACCGGGGAGCTGTTTTTT. As protein: CASSYSSFPNTGELFF. V gene TRBV28 combines with J gene TRBJ2-2; unclear D gene. CDR3 length equals 16 residues. Trimming took off 4 bases at V and 0 bases at J, with 12 bases between the two ends. Looked up from germline, CDR1 is MDHEN and CDR2 is SYDVKM.

The chain couples TRBV21-1 to TRBJ2-1; whether TRBD1, the table's D call, matches the DNA was not checked. TRBV21-1 is a recognized pseudogene. This CDR3 is built from 22 residues. The CDR3 region is CASPANNHKFFVGTGGGNEQFF. In DNA, the CDR3 is TGTGCCAGCCCAGCAAATAATCATAAATTTTTCGTTGGGACAGGGGGGGGCAATGAGCAGTTCTTC.

The V call is TRBV2, the J call TRBJ2-2; 8 bases agree with TRBD1. The CDR3 extends over 13 amino acids. Germline V gives CDR1 SNHLY, CDR2 FYNNEI. CDR3 amino acids: CARTGPNTGELFF. The CDR3 DNA reads as TGTGCGAGGACAGGGCCGAACACCGGGGAGCTGTTTTTT.

The chain uses TRBV11-3 and TRBJ1-1; the match to TRBD1 covers 10 bases. This CDR3 has 15 amino acids. Germline CDR1 and CDR2: SGHNT and YENEEA. Trimming at V came to 5 bases and at J to 5 bases, leaving 8 bases not matched to a gene. The CDR3 here is CASSATGGGLTEAFF. DNA of the CDR3: TGTGCCAGCAGCGCGACAGGGGGCGGATTGACTGAAGCTTTCTTT.

The rearrangement links TRBV27 to TRBJ2-6, with 7 bases lining up with TRBD2. With 5 bases clipped from V and 0 bases from J, the junction kept 4 bases outside the gene matches. This CDR3 contains 16 residues. CDR1 is MNHEY and CDR2 is SMNVEV in the germline V gene (reference sequence). As DNA, the CDR3 is TGTGCCAGCAGTAGAGGGACTACCTCTGGGGCCAACGTCCTGACTTTC. Translating it yields CASSRGTTSGANVLTF.

This clone was observed a handful of times. This sequence joins TRBV6-2 or TRBV6-3 and TRBJ2-7; D tentatively reads TRBD1 or TRBD2 (6 bases each). This CDR3 spans 15 amino acids. The germline gives CDR1 MNHEY, CDR2 SVGEGT. V shed 0 bases and J shed 7 bases, with 16 bases lying between them. The CDR3 DNA sequence: TGTGCCAGCAGTTACTCGGCTAGGAGGGGGTATGAGCAGTACTTC. This translates into CASSYSARRGYEQYF.

This clone was detected only a few times. The chain employs TRBV7-2 and TRBJ2-7, with D possibly matching TRBD1 (6 bases). Trimming shortened V by 3 bases and J by 7 bases, and 13 bases separated the two germline ends. The CDR3 covers 13 residues. Looked up from germline, CDR1 is SGHTA and CDR2 is FQGNSA. The CDR3 region has the DNA TGTGCCAGCAGCTTCGACAGGCCTTGGGAGCAGTACTTC. Its translation is CASSFDRPWEQYF.

The chain has TRBV27 and TRBJ2-6; D perhaps matches TRBD2 (5 bases). Trimming stripped 6 bases from V and 4 bases from J, with 13 bases between. In germline, CDR1 is MNHEY, CDR2 SMNVEV (reference sequence). This CDR3 has 15 amino acids. For the CDR3, the DNA is TGTGCCAGCAGGAGCGTCTCGGGAGGGGCCAACGTCCTGACTTTC. Its translation is CASRSVSGGANVLTF.

The V and J genes are TRBV2 and TRBJ1-5; D gene unclear. Germline CDR1 SNHLY, CDR2 FYNNEI. This CDR3 comprises 14 residues. With 2 bases removed from V and 7 bases from J, the gap between germline ends came to 12 bases. The CDR3 region has the DNA TGTGCCAGCAGTGAACCCGGGGTCGGACAGCCCCAGCATTTT. Residues: CASSEPGVGQPQHF.